The clone carrying this TCR beta chain was observed a handful of times. Antigen: not known. The method was immunoSEQ multiplex PCR; TCRdb's version includes in-frame clones alone and lacks a portion of them. The table lists around 54,000 clones, around 79% of them singletons. This specimen comes from a study of memory CD4+ T cells and cytomegalovirus serostatus. Study-wide background: Healthy Belgian adult donors included about nine CMV-positive and some 24 CMV-negative people.

V shed 5 bases and J shed 12 bases, with 22 bases lying between them. This CDR3 spans 15 amino acids. From germline, CDR1 is MNHNS and CDR2 SASEGT. The sort gate was single viable CD3+CD4+CD8-CD45RO+ cells for memory CD4+ T cells. Study-level findings and limits: A US-trained random forest predicted CMV serostatus with median AUC around 0.9. The CMV-associated TCR signature appears largely within the CD4+ memory repertoire.

Sequenced sample: memory CD4+ T cells from blood. The rearrangement uses TRBV6-1 and TRBJ1-4, with no clear D. The sequence derives from an adult in good health and CMV-seropositive. The CDR3 coding sequence is TGTGCCAGCAGTCCAATGACCGGAATAGGTGGGGAACTGTTTTTT. Translated: CASSPMTGIGGELFF.